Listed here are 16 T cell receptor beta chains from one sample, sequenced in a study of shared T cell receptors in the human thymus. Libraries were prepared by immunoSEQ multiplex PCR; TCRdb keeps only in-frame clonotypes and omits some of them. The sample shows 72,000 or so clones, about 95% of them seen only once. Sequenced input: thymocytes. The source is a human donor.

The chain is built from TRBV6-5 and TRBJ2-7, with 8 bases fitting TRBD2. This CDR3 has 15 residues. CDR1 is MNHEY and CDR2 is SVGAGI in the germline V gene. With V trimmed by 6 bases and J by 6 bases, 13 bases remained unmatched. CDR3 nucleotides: TGTGCCAGCAGCGCAGGGACGGGGGGGCGTGGCGAGCAGTACTTC. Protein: CASSAGTGGRGEQYF.

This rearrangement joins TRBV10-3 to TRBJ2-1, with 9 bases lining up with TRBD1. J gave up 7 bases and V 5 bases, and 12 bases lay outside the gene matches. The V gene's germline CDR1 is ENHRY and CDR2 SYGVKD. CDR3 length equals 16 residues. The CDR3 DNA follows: TGTGCCATCAGTCCCCGGGACAGGGCATGCGAAAATGAGCAGTTCTTC. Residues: CAISPRDRACENEQFF.

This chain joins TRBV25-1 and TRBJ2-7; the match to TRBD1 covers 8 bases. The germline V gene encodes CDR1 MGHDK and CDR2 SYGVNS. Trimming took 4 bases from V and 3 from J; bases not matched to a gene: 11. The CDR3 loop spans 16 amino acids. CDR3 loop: CASSARDQGAYYEQYF. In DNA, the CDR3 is TGTGCCAGCAGTGCAAGGGACCAGGGGGCTTACTACGAGCAGTACTTC.

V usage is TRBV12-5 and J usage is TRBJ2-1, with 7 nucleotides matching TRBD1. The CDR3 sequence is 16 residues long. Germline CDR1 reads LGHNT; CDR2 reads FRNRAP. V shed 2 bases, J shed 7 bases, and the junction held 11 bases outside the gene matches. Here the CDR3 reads CASGLPTRDSQNEQFF. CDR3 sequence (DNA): TGTGCTAGTGGTTTGCCTACGAGGGACAGCCAGAATGAGCAGTTCTTC.

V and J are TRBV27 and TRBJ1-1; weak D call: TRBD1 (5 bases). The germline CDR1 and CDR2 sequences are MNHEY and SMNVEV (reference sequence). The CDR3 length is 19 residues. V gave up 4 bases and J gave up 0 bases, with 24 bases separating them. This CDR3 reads CASSSSRSWGSGMNTEAFF. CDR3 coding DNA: TGTGCCAGCAGTTCCTCGAGGTCGTGGGGGAGCGGCATGAACACTGAAGCTTTCTTT.

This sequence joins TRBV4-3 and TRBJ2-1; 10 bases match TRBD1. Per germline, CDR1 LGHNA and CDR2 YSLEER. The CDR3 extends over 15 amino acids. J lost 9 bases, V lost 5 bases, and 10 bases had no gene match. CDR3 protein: CASSAPGTGDREQFF. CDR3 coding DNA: TGCGCCAGCAGCGCCCCCGGGACAGGGGATCGTGAGCAGTTCTTC.

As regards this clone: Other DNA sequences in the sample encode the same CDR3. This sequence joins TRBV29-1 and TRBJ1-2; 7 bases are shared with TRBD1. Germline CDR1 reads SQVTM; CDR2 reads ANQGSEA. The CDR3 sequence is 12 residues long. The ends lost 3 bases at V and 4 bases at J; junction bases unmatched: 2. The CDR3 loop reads CSVEAGGYGYTF. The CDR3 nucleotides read TGCAGCGTTGAGGCAGGGGGCTATGGCTACACCTTC. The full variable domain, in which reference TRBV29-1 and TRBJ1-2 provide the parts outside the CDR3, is SAVISQKPSRDICQRGTSLTIQCQVDSQVTMMFWYRQQPGQSLTLIATANQGSEATYESGFVIDKFPISRPNLTFSTLTVSNMSPEDSSIYLCSVEAGGYGYTFGSGTRLTVV.

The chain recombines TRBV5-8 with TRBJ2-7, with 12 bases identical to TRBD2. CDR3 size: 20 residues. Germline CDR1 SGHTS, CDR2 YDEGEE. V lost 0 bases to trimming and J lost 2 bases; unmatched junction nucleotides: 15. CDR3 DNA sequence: TGTGCCAGCAGCTTGGTGGGTAAGACTAGCGGGGGAGAAAAGCCCTACGAGCAGTACTTC. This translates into CASSLVGKTSGGEKPYEQYF.

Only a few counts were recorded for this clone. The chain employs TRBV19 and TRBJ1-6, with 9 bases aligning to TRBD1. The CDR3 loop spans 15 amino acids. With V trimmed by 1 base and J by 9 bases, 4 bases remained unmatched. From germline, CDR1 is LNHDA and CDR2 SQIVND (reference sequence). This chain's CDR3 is CASSIGQGVGSPLHF. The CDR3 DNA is TGTGCCAGTAGTATAGGACAGGGGGTCGGTTCACCCCTCCACTTT.

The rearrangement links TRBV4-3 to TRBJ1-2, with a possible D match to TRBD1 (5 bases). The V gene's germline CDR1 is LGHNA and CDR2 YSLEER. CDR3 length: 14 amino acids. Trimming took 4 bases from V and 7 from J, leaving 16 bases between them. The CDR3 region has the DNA TGCGCCAGCAGCCGTCTTAAGGGGCAGGGTGGCTACACCTTC. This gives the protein CASSRLKGQGGYTF.

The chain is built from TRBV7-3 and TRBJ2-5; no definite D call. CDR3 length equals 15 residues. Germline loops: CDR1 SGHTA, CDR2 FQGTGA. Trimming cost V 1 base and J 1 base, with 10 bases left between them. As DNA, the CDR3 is TGTGCCAGCAGCTTAAAAGGCACGGGCCAAGAGACCCAGTACTTC. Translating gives CASSLKGTGQETQYF.

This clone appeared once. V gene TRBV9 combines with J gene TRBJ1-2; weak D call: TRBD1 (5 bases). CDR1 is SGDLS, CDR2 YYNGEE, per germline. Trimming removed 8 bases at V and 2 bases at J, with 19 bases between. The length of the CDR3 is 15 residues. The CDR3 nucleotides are TGTGCCAGGGCGGGACTGAAGATCTTAAACTATGGCTACACCTTC. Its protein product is CARAGLKILNYGYTF.

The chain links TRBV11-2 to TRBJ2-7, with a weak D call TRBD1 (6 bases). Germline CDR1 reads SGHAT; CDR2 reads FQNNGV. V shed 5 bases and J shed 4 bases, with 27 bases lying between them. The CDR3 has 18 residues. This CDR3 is CASSLRDIPITVAYEQYF. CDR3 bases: TGTGCCAGCAGCCTCCGGGACATCCCTATCACCGTTGCTTACGAGCAGTACTTC.

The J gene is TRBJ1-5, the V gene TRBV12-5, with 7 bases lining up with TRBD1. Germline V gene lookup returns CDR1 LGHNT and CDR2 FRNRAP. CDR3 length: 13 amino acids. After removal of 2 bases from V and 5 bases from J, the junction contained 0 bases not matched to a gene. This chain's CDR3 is CASGLTGDQPQHF. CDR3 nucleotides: TGTGCTAGTGGTTTGACAGGGGATCAGCCCCAGCATTTT. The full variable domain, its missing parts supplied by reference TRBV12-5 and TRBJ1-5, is DARVTQTPRHKVTEMGQEVTMRCQPILGHNTVFWYRQTMMQGLELLAYFRNRAPLDDSGMPKDRFSAEMPDATLATLKIQPSEPRDSAVYFCASGLTGDQPQHFGDGTRLSIL.

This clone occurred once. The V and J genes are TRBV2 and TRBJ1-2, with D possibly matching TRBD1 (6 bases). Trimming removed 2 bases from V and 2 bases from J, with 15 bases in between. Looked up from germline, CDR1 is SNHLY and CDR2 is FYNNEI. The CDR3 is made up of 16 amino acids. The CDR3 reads CASSEQGHAINYGYTF. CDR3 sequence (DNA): TGTGCCAGCAGTGAACAGGGACACGCGATAAACTATGGCTACACCTTC.

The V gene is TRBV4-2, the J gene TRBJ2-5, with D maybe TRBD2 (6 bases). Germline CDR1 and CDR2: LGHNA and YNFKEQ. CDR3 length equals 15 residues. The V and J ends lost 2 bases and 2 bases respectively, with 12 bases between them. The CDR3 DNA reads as TGTGCCAGCAGCCAACACCGGGACTTACAAGAGACCCAGTACTTC. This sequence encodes CASSQHRDLQETQYF.